A selection of T cell receptor beta chains follows, all from one sample in a study of blood T cells in healthy people across ages. TCRdb fed the 5' RACE reads into MiXCR, producing one record per CDR3 protein. The profile shows approximately 880,000 distinct CDR3 sequences, around 48% of them singletons. Sequences were obtained from blood. The receptors come from a man aged 25 to 45 in good health. The CDR3 runs from the conserved cysteine through the conserved F or W. Not every row has a clone size; where given, it reads once, few, many or a size class.

>TRBV11-2|TRBJ2-1|.
CASSLAGGLSYNEQFF
>TRBV20-1|TRBJ1-4|.
CSAREEKLFF
>TRBV20-1|TRBJ2-7|.
CSATGDSYEQYF
>TRBV20-1|TRBJ2-3|.
CSAREAGGRLDTQYF
>TRBV15|TRBJ2-7|.
CATSRGFPGLAVPVSYEQYF
>TRBV20-1|TRBJ1-6|few
CSARQRVSSYNSPLHF
>TRBV6-1|TRBJ1-2|many
CASRHGGGDGYTF
>TRBV10-3|TRBJ2-7|.
CAISESRAGRATYEQYF
>TRBV20-1|TRBJ2-7|.
CSAIGLAGKNEQYF
>TRBV12-3/TRBV12-4|TRBJ2-3|.
CASSLNSGRRDTQYF
>TRBV12-3/TRBV12-4|TRBJ2-3|.
CASSLLAGPRNTQYF
>TRBV12-3/TRBV12-4|TRBJ1-2|few
CASSLTGLGYTF
>TRBV27|.|few
CASSPRGQVYEQYF
>TRBV29-1|TRBJ2-5|few
CSVELDLETQYF